The clone carrying this TCR beta chain appeared many times. The antigen is undetermined. Germline V CDR1 and CDR2: SEHNR, FQNEAQ (reference sequence). This CDR3 contains 15 residues. V lost 5 bases and J 2 bases, leaving 16 bases between the germline ends. With 10-nucleotide random UMIs, 5'RACE was used to make the cDNA. TCRdb called the 5' RACE reads again in MiXCR, with one record for every CDR3 protein. Among 45,000 to 60,000 distinct CDR3 sequences listed, 9.5% to 15% were seen once. Time point described: longitudinal time-point 3. The unsorted libraries were prepared from 2 million PBMCs (stored at -80 C). The data belong to a study of neurological immune-mediated disorders. Points from the study as a whole: No CDR3 amino acid sequences were shared by expanded clones across subjects, suggesting private repertoires in all groups.

This chain connects TRBV7-9 to TRBJ2-7; D might be TRBD1 (6 bases). The sample was PBMCs. The sequence was collected from a male donor with HTLV-1-associated myelopathy (HAM/TSP). The DNA for the CDR3 is TGTGCCAGCAGCCCCACCCCCGACAGGACCTACGAGCAGTACTTC. Translation gives CASSPTPDRTYEQYF.